Listed here are 24 T cell receptor beta chains from one sample, sequenced in a study of neoadjuvant nivolumab and ipilimumab in lung cancer. Sequenced by immunoSEQ multiplex PCR; TCRdb stores in-frame clones only, minus some. The sample holds 8,500 to 10,000 clones; roughly 80% are singletons and the top ten take roughly 7.4%. Specimen: tumor tissue, collected after neoadjuvant nivolumab, alone or with ipilimumab, at or shortly before surgery. The receptors shown here come from an adult with non-small cell lung cancer. Some clones in this sample may be carry-over from other donors' samples.

The CDR3 reads CASSNSTTQDFYEQYF. The DNA for the CDR3 is TGTGCCAGCAGCAATTCCACTACCCAAGATTTCTACGAGCAGTACTTC. This chain connects TRBV11-3 to TRBJ2-7; no definite D call. The length of the CDR3 is 16 residues. From germline, CDR1 is SGHNT and CDR2 YENEEA. V lost 5 bases to trimming and J lost 3 bases, with 20 bases between them.

The chain couples TRBV19 to TRBJ2-2; TRBD2 is a possible D gene (5 bases). V dropped 6 bases and J dropped 3 bases, with 14 bases sitting between them. This CDR3 region has 15 residues. Germline assignment: CDR1 LNHDA and CDR2 SQIVND (reference sequence). The DNA for the CDR3 is TGTGCCAGTAGAAACACGAGGGTCGACACCGGGGAGCTGTTTTTT. It translates to CASRNTRVDTGELFF.

This clone was found once. The V gene is TRBV4-1, the J gene TRBJ2-4, with TRBD1 as a possible D gene (5 bases). V lost 0 bases, J lost 2 bases, and 11 bases lay in between. The CDR3 sequence is 16 residues long. In germline, CDR1 is MGHRA, CDR2 YSYEKL. The CDR3 region is CASSQDRDSTKNIQYF. Here the CDR3 DNA reads TGCGCCAGCAGCCAAGACAGGGATTCGACCAAAAACATTCAGTACTTC.

The chain couples TRBV19 to TRBJ2-3; TRBD2 agrees at 10 bases. V was clipped by 5 bases and J by 1 base; unmatched bases: 9. In germline, CDR1 is LNHDA, CDR2 SQIVND (reference sequence). The CDR3 contains 17 residues. This CDR3 reads CASSLAGVSGGTDTQYF. The CDR3 DNA follows: TGTGCCAGTAGTCTAGCGGGAGTGTCGGGGGGCACAGATACGCAGTATTTT.

The chain links TRBV6-5 to TRBJ2-5; TRBD2 might be the D (5 bases). CDR3 length equals 15 residues. Germline lookup yields CDR1 MNHEY and CDR2 SVGAGI. V shed 10 bases and J shed 2 bases, with 20 bases lying between them. The CDR3: CATRKPGSPQETQYF. DNA of the CDR3: TGTGCCACCAGAAAACCGGGGAGTCCACAAGAGACCCAGTACTTC.

This chain links TRBV11-2 with TRBJ2-7; D is unresolved. V shed 1 base and J shed 7 bases, with 5 bases lying between them. The germline CDR1 and CDR2 sequences are SGHAT and FQNNGV. The CDR3 extends over 11 amino acids. The CDR3 nucleotides read TGTGCCAGCAGCTTAGTACTTGAGCAGTACTTC. This encodes CASSLVLEQYF.

This clone was picked up one time. This chain joins TRBV19 and TRBJ2-1; 8 positions match TRBD1. The ends lost 6 bases at V and 3 bases at J; junction bases unmatched: 13. The CDR3 covers 17 residues. From germline, CDR1 is LNHDA and CDR2 SQIVND (reference sequence). The CDR3 bases are TGTGCCAGTAGCATCGAGGGTCAGGGGGCGTTCTACAATGAGCAGTTCTTC. This translates into CASSIEGQGAFYNEQFF.

In DNA form, the CDR3 reads TGTGCCTGGAATATAGGGAACACTGAAGCTTTCTTT. Amino acid sequence: CAWNIGNTEAFF. The chain is built from TRBV30 and TRBJ1-1; D gene uncertain. CDR3 length: 12 residues. Per germline, CDR1 GTSNPN and CDR2 SVGIG (reference sequence). Trimming cost V 4 bases and J 1 base, with 7 bases left between them.

The V and J genes are TRBV29-1 and TRBJ1-2, with TRBD1 as a possible D gene (6 bases). V lost 3 bases, J lost 7 bases, and 9 bases lay in between. Germline-derived CDR1 and CDR2 are SQVTM and ANQGSEA. The CDR3 contains 11 residues. The DNA for the CDR3 is TGCAGCGTTGACGCGACAGGTGGCTACACCTTC. Translated, it gives CSVDATGGYTF.

This rearrangement joins TRBV11-2 to TRBJ1-1, with D possibly TRBD1 on 6 matching bases. The V gene's germline CDR1 is SGHAT and CDR2 FQNNGV. V dropped 0 bases and J dropped 7 bases, with 15 bases sitting between them. The CDR3 runs 15 residues. CDR3 in DNA: TGTGCCAGCAGCTTAGAGGCACTCCAGGGGAATGAAGCTTTCTTT. This translates into CASSLEALQGNEAFF.

V usage is TRBV5-4 and J usage is TRBJ1-6; 10 bases line up with TRBD1. The CDR3 runs to 14 residues. Per germline, CDR1 SGHNT and CDR2 YYREEE (reference sequence). Trimming cost V 5 bases and J 10 bases; bases outside gene matches: 6. The CDR3 reads CASSWDRGGSPLHF. DNA of the CDR3: TGTGCCAGCAGTTGGGACAGGGGCGGGTCACCCCTCCACTTT.

The CDR3 sequence: CAISERTDYEQYF. CDR3 nucleotide sequence: TGTGCCATCAGTGAGCGGACAGACTACGAGCAGTACTTC. The chain carries TRBV10-3 and TRBJ2-7; tentative D call: TRBD1 (6 bases). The CDR3 sequence is 13 residues long. CDR1 is ENHRY and CDR2 is SYGVKD in the germline V gene. Trimming took 2 bases from V and 3 from J, leaving 8 bases between them.

The table lists this clone with a few counts. The V and J genes are TRBV6-5 and TRBJ2-7; the D gene is possibly TRBD2 (5 bases). Germline CDR1 reads MNHEY; CDR2 reads SVGAGI. V dropped 0 bases and J dropped 3 bases, with 6 bases sitting between them. The CDR3 has 13 residues. The CDR3 bases are TGTGCCAGCAGTTACTCGAGGGTCTACGAGCAGTACTTC. As protein: CASSYSRVYEQYF.

Notes on this clone: The junction departs from germline at one end; a sequencing error may be responsible. The V gene is TRBV18, the J gene TRBJ2-7; 9 bases are shared with TRBD1. Germline V lookup: CDR1 KGHSH, CDR2 LQKENI. The CDR3 has 14 residues. CDR3 residues: CASQVGQGSHEQYF. Here the CDR3 DNA reads TGTGCCAGTCAGGTGGGACAGGGCTCCCACGAGCAGTACTTC.

This clone was observed a single time. The V gene is TRBV30, the J gene TRBJ1-5; the D is unclear. The V and J ends lost 5 bases and 1 base respectively, with 12 bases between them. The CDR3 has 14 residues. The germline V gene has CDR1 GTSNPN and CDR2 SVGIG (reference sequence). The CDR3 DNA sequence: TGTGCCTGGGCGGACGTGCGAAGCAATCAGCCCCAGCATTTT. Encoded protein: CAWADVRSNQPQHF.

This clone was seen once. The genes are TRBV14 and TRBJ2-7, with no clear D. Germline CDR1 SGHDN, CDR2 FVKESK. CDR3 length equals 18 residues. V was shortened by 3 bases and J by 0 bases, with 21 bases between the two germline ends. This CDR3 is CASSHDRRRVGLSYEQYF. The CDR3 nucleotides are TGTGCCAGCAGCCATGATCGACGCCGAGTTGGGCTCTCCTACGAGCAGTACTTC.

The chain joins TRBV5-1 to TRBJ1-2, with 9 bases identical to TRBD1. Germline CDR1 reads SGHRS; CDR2 reads YFSETQ. V lost 3 bases, J lost 5 bases, and 5 bases stayed unmatched. CDR3 length: 14 residues. As DNA, the CDR3 is TGCGCCAGCAGCTGGGGACAGGGCTCATATGGCTACACCTTC. Amino acids: CASSWGQGSYGYTF.

This chain connects TRBV5-1 to TRBJ2-7; possibly TRBD2 for D (6 bases). CDR1 and CDR2 from the germline V gene are SGHRS and YFSETQ. CDR3 size: 15 residues. V shed 0 bases and J shed 2 bases, with 12 bases lying between them. The CDR3 sequence: CASSLAPGDPYEQYF. CDR3 DNA sequence: TGCGCCAGCAGCTTGGCCCCGGGAGACCCCTACGAGCAGTACTTC.

This clone was counted a few times. This sequence joins TRBV11-3 and TRBJ2-7, with D maybe TRBD2 (5 bases). The V end was cut by 4 bases, the J end by 1 base, with 20 bases between. CDR3 size: 17 residues. CDR1 SGHNT and CDR2 YENEEA come from the germline V gene. CDR3 sequence (DNA): TGTGCCAGCAGCTCCTTGCCCTGGGCGGGCTCATCCTACGAGCAGTACTTC. Protein sequence: CASSSLPWAGSSYEQYF.

J is TRBJ2-7 and V is TRBV18; D perhaps matches TRBD1 (6 bases). This CDR3 has 12 amino acids. V gave up 2 bases and J gave up 6 bases, with 8 bases separating them. Per the germline V gene, CDR1 is KGHSH and CDR2 is LQKENI. CDR3 nucleotide sequence: TGTGCCAGCTCACCAAAGGACAGCGAGCAGTACTTC. Translation: CASSPKDSEQYF.

This sequence joins TRBV18 and TRBJ1-2; TRBD1 matches 7 bases. Trimming took 3 bases from V and 2 from J; bases not matched to a gene: 3. Germline-derived CDR1 and CDR2 are KGHSH and LQKENI. This CDR3 has 14 residues. CDR3 sequence: CASSPGQVNYGYTF. CDR3 bases: TGTGCCAGCTCACCCGGACAGGTGAACTATGGCTACACCTTC.

This clone was counted between two and nine times. This chain uses TRBV2 with TRBJ2-7, with a tentative D call TRBD2 (6 bases). Trimming took 2 bases from V and 2 from J, leaving 10 bases between them. The V gene's germline CDR1 is SNHLY and CDR2 FYNNEI. This CDR3 has 14 amino acids. CDR3 DNA: TGTGCCAGCAGTGAAAATAGCGGCCCCTACGAGCAGTACTTC. This translates into CASSENSGPYEQYF. Full variable domain (rest looked up from reference TRBV2 and TRBJ2-7): EPEVTQTPSHQVTQMGQEVILRCVPISNHLYFYWYRQILGQKVEFLVSFYNNEISEKSEIFDDQFSVERPDGSNFTLKIRSTKLEDSAMYFCASSENSGPYEQYFGPGTRLTVT.

The chain links TRBV7-2 to TRBJ2-7; TRBD1 matches 8 bases. Germline-derived CDR1 and CDR2 are SGHTA and FQGNSA. This CDR3 region has 14 residues. With 5 bases clipped from V and 6 bases from J, the junction kept 9 bases outside the gene matches. The CDR3 loop is CASSTPGQAAEQYF. In DNA form, the CDR3 reads TGTGCCAGCAGCACCCCGGGACAGGCGGCCGAGCAGTACTTC.

This clone is labeled as medium-sized. This chain links TRBV2 with TRBJ1-4; no clear D gene. Trimming shortened V by 7 bases and J by 7 bases, and 10 bases separated the two germline ends. Germline assignment: CDR1 SNHLY and CDR2 FYNNEI. This CDR3 region has 12 residues. The CDR3 here is CASKGPGEKLFF. The DNA for the CDR3 is TGTGCCAGCAAAGGGCCTGGTGAAAAACTGTTTTTT.